Below, one T cell receptor beta chain is given with its context. Its antigen remains unidentified. Per-base qualities were not stored, and no clone one base away is much larger. This sample is drawn from a study of cytomegalovirus exposure and HLA in healthy donors (dated 2017 in TCRdb). For context, the study as a whole: In an earlier analysis of approximately 640 of the donors, 276 Gb of sequence data and some 120 million unique TCR beta sequences from 180 million or so T cells were reported. The genetic ancestry cluster associated with self-reported Caucasian donors included 81% of the approximately 410 genotyped donors. All discovery cohort repertoires had been generated using a single sequencing platform. Among roughly 400 genotyped donors of the cohort, an average of around 250,000 unique TCR beta nucleotide sequences was sequenced per donor, of which about 20% were non-productive. The T cell repertoires of 700 or so subjects were profiled by immunosequencing and related to cytomegalovirus serostatus. A later genetic analysis took genome-wide SNP genotypes for about three fifths of the roughly 670 donors and used that subset as a discovery cohort. The study aimed to test whether cataloging public T cell receptors could reveal signatures of past pathogen exposure. Both class I and class II loci were covered by HLA typing, at four-digit resolution. Along with the roughly 700-subject first cohort, a separate validation cohort of over a hundred different subjects was used. Rather than using new phenotypic data, the later analysis identified candidate immune exposures from TCR beta sequences and from how often those sequences occurred across donors. An earlier analysis of roughly 600 of the donors used high-throughput TCR beta sequencing to judge whether each TCR beta V gene segment behaved as functional or pseudogenic. About five DR-DQ haplotypes were handled as single units for association and clustering, since linkage in the cohort was strong. About 320 gigabases of sequencing data and tens of millions of unique TCR sequences were included in an early release covering about 600 HLA-typed donors. The number of typed donors differed by locus: roughly 629-640 for A, B, C, DRB1 and DQB1; about 520 for DQA1; roughly 600 for DPA1; and about 450 for DPB1. Donor age, sex, ethnicity and CMV serostatus were collected together with the repertoire data. To predict cytomegalovirus infection status, the study combined high-throughput TCR immunosequencing, statistical association of individual TCRs with disease status, and machine learning. A later analysis re-examined previously published TCR beta repertoires from roughly 720 donors and added high-resolution HLA genotyping to investigate patterns of TCR occurrence. What the work shows at the level of the full study, not this receptor alone: Because counts were too low, roughly 16 rarely observed V segments, including chromosome 9 orphons, were excluded from the earlier analysis of 587 of the donors. A later genetic analysis associated a missense DCLRE1C variant with V-gene and J-gene trimming of TCR beta chains, and an independent cohort replicated the association. A cluster of highly shared sequence variants was judged likely to represent a technical artifact of the sequencing pipeline. When HLA alleles, especially DR and DQ, strongly co-occurred, TCR associations were difficult to assign to individual alleles. Linkage disequilibrium might explain the correlated functional status among segregating V segments, but an unknown experimental factor could not be excluded. In this cohort, only TCR beta chains were sequenced, and detectable features were limited by the absence of alpha or paired-chain data. In vitro tests confirmed that three of the cytomegalovirus-associated TCR beta chains recognize cytomegalovirus antigens. In a later analysis, some 18,000 TCR beta sequences were associated with specific HLA alleles at a false discovery rate of 0.05. A further reported finding was that TCR beta sequences accurately predicted the HLA-A and HLA-B alleles for most subjects in the first cohort. CMV serostatus was the only immune exposure information available for the cohort. In a later genetic analysis, fewer N-insertions in productive TCRs were reported among donors in an Asian-associated ancestry cluster than the approximately 670-donor mean. Some IMGT-functional V segments, including TRBV6-2 and TRBV6-3, could not be told apart with the 87-base-pair reads, so those segments were excluded. The authors suggested that the approach could potentially be generalized to other disease states and immunological phenotypes. In both the original and validation cohorts, the classifier was reported to diagnose cytomegalovirus status with high specificity and sensitivity. In a later analysis, most CMV-associated TCR beta chains were found to appear HLA-restricted, with HLA associations seemingly driven largely by CMV exposure. In a later analysis, TCR association rates were found to vary across HLA loci, with the most associated TCRs seen for DRB1 alleles and the fewest for HLA-C alleles. A total of fewer than 200 TCR beta chains were listed by the study as associated with cytomegalovirus. Because some donors lacked HLA typing at each locus, the association tests relied only on the typed subset. While some public TCRs were present in many individuals, most TCR sequences turned up only very rarely across donors. In an earlier analysis of about 540 of the donors, most TCR beta V segments were observed in productive rearrangements about 90% or about 30% of the time, broadly matching IMGT annotations. Several of the top co-occurrence clusters appeared to be linked to parvovirus B19, influenza, CMV and Epstein-Barr virus, according to a later analysis. Sequencing depth was assumed to be roughly uniform across donors in the presence/absence analyses, though that assumption may not hold. Compared with equally common non-associated chains, HLA-associated TCR beta chains in a later analysis were more clonally expanded and had lower generation probabilities.

The CDR3 runs 15 residues from the cysteine to the phenylalanine. The CDR3 DNA has 45 bases and is translated from base 1. In the germline V gene, CDR1 corresponds to SGHVS and CDR2 to FNYEAQ. Germline trimming: 1 base from V, 9 bases from J; junction bases outside gene matches: 7. Library construction relied on the immunoSEQ multiplex PCR assay. For the multiplex PCR, a mixture combining 60 forward primers for TCR Vbeta segments and 13 reverse primers for TCR Jbeta segments was used. Amplification of the CDR3 region of rearranged TCR beta genes was performed with a multiplex PCR assay on genomic DNA. The amplified TCR beta libraries were sequenced on the Illumina HiSeq System as 87-base-pair reads. Per the source publication's procedure: Across the 500 to 750 repertoires, a later analysis counted 78 million or so unique TCR beta chains, roughly 11 million of which were shared by at least two donors. To remove PCR and sequencing errors, raw reads were error-corrected and collapsed into unique sequences using a nearest-neighbor algorithm that merged closely related sequences. Alignment of CDR3 sequences to IMGT reference sequences was used to assign V, D and J gene segments. Each retained sequence needed at least a six-nucleotide match to both a V gene segment and a J gene segment. Rearrangements were classified as productive when the CDR3 lacked stop codons and remained in frame with V and J, and all other rearrangements were classified as non-productive. Following IMGT convention, CDR3 was defined as the stretch from the second conserved V-encoded cysteine to the conserved J-encoded phenylalanine. Sequences without an unambiguous match to a single V gene segment were excluded from the earlier analysis of over 500 of the donors. An earlier analysis of 550 to 650 of the donors classified V segments as functional when productive rearrangements were above 56.7% and as segregating when the standard deviation between donors was above 5%. A statistical classification framework was built to diagnose cytomegalovirus status from the catalog of TCR beta chain sequences. A later analysis assigned V and J genes by comparing TCR nucleotide sequences with IMGT/GENE-DB human TR gene sequences. A later analysis assigned CDR3 sequences and most-parsimonious VDJ recombination scenarios with the TCRdist pipeline. In a later analysis, each TCR beta chain was defined by its CDR3 amino acid sequence together with its V-gene family, and reads without a unique V-gene family were excluded. A later analysis removed 500 to 600 highly shared, low-generation-probability nucleotide sequences to deal with suspected cross-contamination and a sequencing artifact. In a later analysis, a clonal expansion index was calculated for each public chain from normalized within-repertoire ranks of inferred template counts. Generation probabilities in a later analysis came from a VDJ recombination model fitted to out-of-frame rearrangements, and those results were checked against IGoR. A later analysis scored TCR-TCR, TCR-HLA and TCR-CMV co-occurrence with hypergeometric tests, applying a repertoire-size bias correction to TCR pairs. A later analysis estimated false discovery rates by permuting HLA or CMV assignments 20 times. In a later analysis, co-occurring TCRs were grouped using DBSCAN, and TCRdist sequence similarity was added for clustering within HLA-allele-positive subsets. Repertoires with fewer than 30,000 or more than 120,000 public chains were left out of co-occurrence clustering, as were about five repertoires with anomalous nucleotide sharing. The table comes from immuneACCESS by way of TCRdb, which keeps in-frame sequences with V and J called. Part of the clones is missing from these tables; in studies checked, under half for an unresolved V gene and the rest for unknown reasons. For V, J and clone size, that table is used; D and trimming come from the DNA. Present in this sample are about 150,000 clones, 60% to 80% of which were seen just once. The ten largest clones represent 1.1% to 1.5% of the sample.

The cohort consisted of 600 to 700 healthy bone marrow donors. At the time of sampling, all cohort members were nominally healthy, though unrecorded immune exposures were likely present. The donor was CMV seronegative and was included in the group of under 450 seronegative cohort members. A peripheral blood sample was provided by each donor, and peripheral blood mononuclear cells were used for TCR beta sequencing. The Qiagen DNeasy Blood Extraction Kit was used to extract genomic DNA from the blood cell samples. The chain couples TRBV7-6 to TRBJ2-1; TRBD2 agrees with 9 junctional bases. This receptor was obtained from a woman aged 30 to 39 in good health and CMV-seronegative. Sequences were obtained from PBMCs. CDR3 region: CASSLGAGGTGEQFF. The DNA sequence reads TGTGCCAGCAGCTTAGGGGCGGGGGGGACGGGTGAGCAGTTCTTC.